The rows below give T cell receptor beta chains drawn from one sample of a study of CD8 T cells in ankylosing spondylitis. Using its own MiXCR run on the 5' RACE reads, TCRdb lists one record per CDR3 protein. The sample yields approximately 300,000 distinct CDR3 sequences, around 18% seen once. What was sequenced was blood, either unsorted or a sorted T cell fraction (not recorded which). These receptors came from a male donor with ankylosing spondylitis or in good health (not recorded which). Each CDR3 is given with its conserved first and last residue. A D gene is named only where the DNA matches it firmly. A clone size is listed for some rows: how often the clone was seen (once, few, many), or a class if it is expanded.

J gene | D gene | V gene | clone size | CDR3 DNA | CDR3 protein
TRBJ2-5 | TRBD1 | TRBV10-3 | few | TGTGCCATCAGTCCGACAGGGCGGTCAGAGACCCAGTACTTC | CAISPTGRSETQYF
TRBJ1-4 | NA | TRBV12-3/TRBV12-4 | NA | TGTGCCAGCAGCCGGGGTCAGTCCGGGTCTGATGAAAAACTGTTTTTT | CASSRGQSGSDEKLFF
TRBJ1-4 | NA | TRBV7-9 | NA | TGTGCCAGCAGCTTAGTGGATTTTGGTGAAAAACTGTTTTTT | CASSLVDFGEKLFF
TRBJ1-6 | NA | TRBV6-5 | few | TGTGCCAGCAGTTACCAGGGTTCACCCCTCCACTTT | CASSYQGSPLHF
TRBJ2-1 | TRBD2 | TRBV10-1 | few | TGCGCCAGCAGTGTGGGACTAGCGGTGGGGCAGTTCTTC | CASSVGLAVGQFF
TRBJ2-2 | NA | TRBV12-3/TRBV12-4 | few | TGTGCCAGCAGACGGGACTCTAACACCGGGGAGCTGTTTTTT | CASRRDSNTGELFF
TRBJ1-6 | NA | TRBV3-1 | many | TGTGCCAGCAGCCAAGTCCCAGCCGTCGATAATTCACCCCTCCACTTT | CASSQVPAVDNSPLHF
TRBJ1-4 | NA | TRBV7-3 | few | TGTGCCAGCAGCCCCTTTCGCCTCGGCCCGGAAAAACTGTTTTTT | CASSPFRLGPEKLFF
TRBJ2-3 | NA | TRBV10-3 | many | TGTGCCATCAGTGAGTCTCGACAGGATACGCAGTATTTT | CAISESRQDTQYF
TRBJ2-1 | NA | TRBV6-5 | few | TGTGCCAGCAGTTACTCCACAGGGTATGAGCAGTTCTTC | CASSYSTGYEQFF
TRBJ2-2 | TRBD1 | TRBV6-4 | NA | TGTGCCAGCAAACCGGGACAGGGGATGGACGGGGAGCTGTTTTTT | CASKPGQGMDGELFF